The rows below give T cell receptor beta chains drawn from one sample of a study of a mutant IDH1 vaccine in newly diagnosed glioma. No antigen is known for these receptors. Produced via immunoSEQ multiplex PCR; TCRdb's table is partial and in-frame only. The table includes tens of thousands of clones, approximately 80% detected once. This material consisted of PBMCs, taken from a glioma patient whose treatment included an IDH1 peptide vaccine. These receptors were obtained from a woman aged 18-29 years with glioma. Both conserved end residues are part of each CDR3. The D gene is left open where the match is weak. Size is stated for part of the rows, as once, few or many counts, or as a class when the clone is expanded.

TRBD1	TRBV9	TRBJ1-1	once	CASSTSMDRDTEAFF	TGTGCCAGCAGCACTTCGATGGACAGGGACACTGAAGCTTTCTTT
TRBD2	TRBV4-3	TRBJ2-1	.	CASSQDAGLAYDEQFF	TGCGCCAGCAGCCAAGATGCGGGACTAGCTTACGATGAGCAGTTCTTC
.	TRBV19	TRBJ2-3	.	CASSIALGGNTDTQYF	TGTGCCAGTAGTATAGCTCTTGGGGGGAACACAGATACGCAGTATTTT
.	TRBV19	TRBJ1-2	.	CASSWDPIYGYTF	TGTGCCAGTAGCTGGGACCCCATCTATGGCTACACCTTC
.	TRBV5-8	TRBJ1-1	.	CASSLTHLNTEAFF	TGTGCCAGCAGCTTGACACACCTGAACACTGAAGCTTTCTTT
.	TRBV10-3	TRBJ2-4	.	CAISESVGLQQYF	TGTGCCATCAGTGAGTCGGTGGGACTCCAACAGTACTTC
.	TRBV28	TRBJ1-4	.	CASSRRQGGNEKLFF	TGTGCCAGCAGCCGCCGACAAGGGGGGAATGAAAAACTGTTTTTT
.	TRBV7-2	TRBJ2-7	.	CASSLNYEQYF	TGTGCCAGCAGCTTGAATTACGAGCAGTACTTC
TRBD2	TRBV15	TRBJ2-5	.	CATSSPRGIGSGRRLELEETQYF	TGTGCCACCAGCAGTCCCCGGGGGATTGGGAGCGGGAGACGGTTGGAGTTGGAAGAGACCCAGTACTTC
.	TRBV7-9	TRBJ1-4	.	CASSRGFNEKLFF	TGTGCCAGCAGCAGGGGTTTTAATGAAAAACTGTTTTTT
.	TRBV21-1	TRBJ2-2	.	CAGEGTGELFF	TGTGCCGGTGAGGGAACCGGGGAGCTGTTTTTT
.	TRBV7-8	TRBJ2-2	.	CASSLVRQGGSGELFF	TGTGCCAGCAGCTTAGTACGGCAGGGCGGTAGCGGGGAGCTGTTTTTT
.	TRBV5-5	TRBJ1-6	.	CASSQIWDSPLHF	TGTGCCAGCAGCCAGATTTGGGATTCACCCCTCCACTTT
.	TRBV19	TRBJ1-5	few	CASSARVDSNQPQHF	TGTGCCAGTAGTGCAAGGGTCGATAGCAATCAGCCCCAGCATTTT
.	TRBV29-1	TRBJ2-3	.	CSVGRGGTDTQYF	TGCAGCGTAGGCAGGGGTGGCACAGATACGCAGTATTTT
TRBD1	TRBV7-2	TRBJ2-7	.	CASSSQGATYEQYF	TGTGCCAGCAGCTCACAGGGGGCTACCTACGAGCAGTACTTC
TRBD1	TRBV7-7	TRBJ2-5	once	CASSLMRTGVQETQYF	TGTGCTAGCAGCTTAATGAGGACAGGGGTTCAAGAGACCCAGTACTTC
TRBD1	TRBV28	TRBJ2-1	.	CASRARDRVRGEQFF	TGTGCCAGCAGGGCTCGGGACAGGGTAAGAGGTGAGCAGTTCTTC
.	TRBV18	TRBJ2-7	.	CASSPMRMRGTAEQYF	TGTGCCAGCTCACCTATGAGGATGCGGGGCACGGCCGAGCAGTACTTC
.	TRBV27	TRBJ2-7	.	CASSLGGGAYEQYF	TGTGCCAGCAGTTTGGGAGGGGGGGCCTACGAGCAGTACTTC
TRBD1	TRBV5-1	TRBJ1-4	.	CASSYLRGIDEKLFF	TGCGCCAGCAGCTACCTCAGGGGGATTGATGAAAAACTGTTTTTT
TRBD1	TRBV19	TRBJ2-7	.	CASSPGQVLYEQYF	TGTGCCAGTAGTCCGGGACAGGTCCTCTACGAGCAGTACTTC
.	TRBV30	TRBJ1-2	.	CAWSVRRVSGSGYTF	TGTGCCTGGAGTGTACGGAGAGTCTCGGGTAGTGGCTACACCTTC